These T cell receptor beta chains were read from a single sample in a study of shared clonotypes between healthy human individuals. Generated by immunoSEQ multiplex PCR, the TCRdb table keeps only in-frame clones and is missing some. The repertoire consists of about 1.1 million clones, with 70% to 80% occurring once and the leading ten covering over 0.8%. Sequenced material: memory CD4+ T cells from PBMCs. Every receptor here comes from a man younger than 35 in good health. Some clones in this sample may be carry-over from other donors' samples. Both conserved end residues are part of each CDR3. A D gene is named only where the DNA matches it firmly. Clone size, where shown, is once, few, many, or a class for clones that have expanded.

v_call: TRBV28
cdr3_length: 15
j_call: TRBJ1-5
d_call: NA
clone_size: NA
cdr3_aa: CASSLGGYGNQPQHF
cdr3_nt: TGTGCCAGCAGTTTGGGGGGATATGGCAATCAGCCCCAGCATTTT

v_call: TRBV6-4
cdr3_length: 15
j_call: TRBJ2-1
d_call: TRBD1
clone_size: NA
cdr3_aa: CASSFTGTGYNEQFF
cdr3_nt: TGTGCCAGCAGTTTTACCGGGACAGGCTACAATGAGCAGTTCTTC

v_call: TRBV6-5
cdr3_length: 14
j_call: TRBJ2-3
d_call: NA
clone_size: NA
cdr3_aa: CASSDRGSTDTQYF
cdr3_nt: TGTGCCAGCAGCGATAGGGGTAGTACAGATACGCAGTATTTT

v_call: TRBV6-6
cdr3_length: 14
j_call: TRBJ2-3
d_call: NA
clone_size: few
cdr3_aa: CASSSTTSEDTQYF
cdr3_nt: TGTGCCAGCAGTTCAACGACATCGGAAGATACGCAGTATTTT

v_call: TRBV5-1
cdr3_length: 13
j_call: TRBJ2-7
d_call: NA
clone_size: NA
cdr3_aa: CASSPGFSYEQYF
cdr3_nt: TGCGCCAGCAGCCCGGGATTCTCCTACGAGCAGTACTTC

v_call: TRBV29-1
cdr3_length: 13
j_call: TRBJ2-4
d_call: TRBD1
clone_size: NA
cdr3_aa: CSVVRDRGDIQYF
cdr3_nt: TGCAGCGTTGTCCGGGACAGGGGGGACATTCAGTACTTC

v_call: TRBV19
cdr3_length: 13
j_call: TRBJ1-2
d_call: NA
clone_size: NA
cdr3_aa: CASSMGANYGYTF
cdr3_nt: TGTGCCAGTAGTATGGGAGCTAACTATGGCTACACCTTC

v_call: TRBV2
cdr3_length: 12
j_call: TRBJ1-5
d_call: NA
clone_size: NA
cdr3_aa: CASSVRNQPQHF
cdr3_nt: TGTGCCAGCAGTGTGCGAAATCAGCCCCAGCATTTT

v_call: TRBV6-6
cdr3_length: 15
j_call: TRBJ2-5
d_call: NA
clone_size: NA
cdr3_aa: CASSPRRGKQETQYF
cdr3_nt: TGTGCCAGCAGCCCCCGGAGGGGAAAGCAAGAGACCCAGTACTTC

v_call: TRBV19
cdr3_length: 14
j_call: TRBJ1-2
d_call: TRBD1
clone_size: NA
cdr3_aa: CASSKGQGLDGYTF
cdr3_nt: TGTGCCAGTAGTAAAGGACAGGGGCTTGATGGCTACACCTTC

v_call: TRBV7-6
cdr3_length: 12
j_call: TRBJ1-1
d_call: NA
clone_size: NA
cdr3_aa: CASSPLGEGAFF
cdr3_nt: TGTGCCAGCAGCCCCCTGGGGGAGGGAGCTTTCTTT

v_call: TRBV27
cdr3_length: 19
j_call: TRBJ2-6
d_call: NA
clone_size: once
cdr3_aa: CASSLSFSGADSGANVLTF
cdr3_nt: TGTGCCAGCAGTTTATCGTTTAGCGGAGCTGACTCTGGGGCCAACGTCCTGACTTTC

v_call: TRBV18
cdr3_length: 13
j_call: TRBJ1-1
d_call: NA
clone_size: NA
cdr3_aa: CASSQVRDTEAFF
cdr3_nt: TGTGCCAGCTCACAAGTTCGGGACACTGAAGCTTTCTTT

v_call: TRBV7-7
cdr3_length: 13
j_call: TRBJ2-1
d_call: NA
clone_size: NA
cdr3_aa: CASSPRVGDEQFF
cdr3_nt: TGTGCCAGCAGCCCCCGGGTGGGCGATGAGCAGTTCTTC

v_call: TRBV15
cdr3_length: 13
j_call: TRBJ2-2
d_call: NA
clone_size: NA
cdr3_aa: CATSREPTGELFF
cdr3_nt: TGTGCCACCAGCAGAGAACCCACCGGGGAGCTGTTTTTT

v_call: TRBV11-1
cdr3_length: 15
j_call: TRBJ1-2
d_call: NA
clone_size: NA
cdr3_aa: CASRPRGTDNHGYTF
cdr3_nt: TGTGCCAGCAGACCTCGGGGCACTGACAACCATGGCTACACCTTC

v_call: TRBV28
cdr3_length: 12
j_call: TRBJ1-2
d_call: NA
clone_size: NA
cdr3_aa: CASSNRYYGYTF
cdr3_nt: TGTGCCAGCAGTAACAGGTACTATGGCTACACCTTC

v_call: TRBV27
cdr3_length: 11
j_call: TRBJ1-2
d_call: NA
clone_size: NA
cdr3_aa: CASRSRGGYTF
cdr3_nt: TGTGCCAGCAGGAGTAGGGGCGGCTACACCTTC

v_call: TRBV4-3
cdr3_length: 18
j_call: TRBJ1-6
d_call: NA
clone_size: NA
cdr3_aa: CASSQGLPARAGMSPLHF
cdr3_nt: TGCGCCAGCAGCCAAGGGTTGCCCGCCAGGGCTGGAATGTCACCCCTCCACTTT

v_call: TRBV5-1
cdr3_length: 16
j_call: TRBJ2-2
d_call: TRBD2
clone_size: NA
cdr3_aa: CASSLPLAVNTGELFF
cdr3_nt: TGCGCCAGCAGCTTGCCACTAGCGGTTAACACCGGGGAGCTGTTTTTT

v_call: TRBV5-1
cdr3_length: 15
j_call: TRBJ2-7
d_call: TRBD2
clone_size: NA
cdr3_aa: CASSYRTSGSDEQYF
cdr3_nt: TGCGCCAGCAGCTACCGGACTAGCGGGAGTGACGAGCAGTACTTC

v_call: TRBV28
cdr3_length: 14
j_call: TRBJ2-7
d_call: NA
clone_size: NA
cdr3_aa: CASSVGREDYEQYF
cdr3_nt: TGTGCCAGCAGTGTGGGCAGGGAGGACTACGAGCAGTACTTC

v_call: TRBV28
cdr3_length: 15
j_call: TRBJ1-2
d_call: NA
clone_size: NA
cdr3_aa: CASSFRGANHGGYTF
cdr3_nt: TGTGCCAGCAGTTTCCGGGGCGCAAATCACGGGGGCTACACCTTC

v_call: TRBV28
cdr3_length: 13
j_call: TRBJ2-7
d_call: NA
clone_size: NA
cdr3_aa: CASSRGRSYEQYF
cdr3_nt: TGTGCCAGCAGCCGGGGGCGCTCCTACGAGCAGTACTTC

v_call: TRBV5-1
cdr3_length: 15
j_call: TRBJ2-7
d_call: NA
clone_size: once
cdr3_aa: CASSRLGQGGYEQYF
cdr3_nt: TGCGCCAGCAGCAGGCTGGGGCAGGGTGGTTACGAGCAGTACTTC

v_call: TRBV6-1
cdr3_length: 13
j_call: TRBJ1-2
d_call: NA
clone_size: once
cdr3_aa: CAGSIGGSYGYTF
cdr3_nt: TGTGCCGGGTCTATTGGGGGGTCCTATGGCTACACCTTC

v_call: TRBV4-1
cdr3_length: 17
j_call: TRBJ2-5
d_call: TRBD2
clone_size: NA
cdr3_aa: CASSPGTSGRRGETQYF
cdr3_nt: TGCGCCAGCAGCCCTGGGACTAGCGGGAGAAGGGGAGAGACCCAGTACTTC

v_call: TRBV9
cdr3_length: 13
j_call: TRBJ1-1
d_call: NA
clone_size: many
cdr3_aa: CASSKQGNTEAFF
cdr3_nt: TGTGCCAGCAGTAAACAGGGAAACACTGAAGCTTTCTTT

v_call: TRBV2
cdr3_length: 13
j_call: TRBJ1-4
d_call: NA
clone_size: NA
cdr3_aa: CASSGAGSEKLFF
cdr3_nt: TGTGCCAGCAGTGGAGCAGGGTCTGAAAAACTGTTTTTT

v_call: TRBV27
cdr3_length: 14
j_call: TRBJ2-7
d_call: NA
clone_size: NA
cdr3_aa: CASSWTVGSYEQYF
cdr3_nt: TGTGCCAGCAGTTGGACAGTGGGCTCCTACGAGCAGTACTTC

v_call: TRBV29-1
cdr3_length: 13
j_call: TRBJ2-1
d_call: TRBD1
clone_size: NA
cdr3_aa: CSVEPQDRGQQFF
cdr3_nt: TGCAGCGTTGAACCGCAGGACAGGGGACAGCAGTTCTTC

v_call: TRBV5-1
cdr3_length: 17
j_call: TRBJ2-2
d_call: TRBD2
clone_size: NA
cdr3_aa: CASSWRLAGEATGELFF
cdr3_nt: TGCGCCAGCAGCTGGAGACTAGCGGGAGAAGCCACCGGGGAGCTGTTTTTT

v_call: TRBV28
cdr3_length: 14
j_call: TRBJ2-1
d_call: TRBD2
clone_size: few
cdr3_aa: CASSLEAGVAEQFF
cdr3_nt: TGTGCCAGCAGTTTAGAAGCGGGAGTGGCTGAGCAGTTCTTC

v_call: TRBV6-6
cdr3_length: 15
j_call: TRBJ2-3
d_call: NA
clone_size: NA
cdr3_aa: CASRGGGDFSDTQYF
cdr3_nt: TGTGCCAGCAGGGGAGGGGGGGATTTCTCAGATACGCAGTATTTT

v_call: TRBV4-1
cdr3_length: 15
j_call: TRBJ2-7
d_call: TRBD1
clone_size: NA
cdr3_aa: CASSRQGVGSYEQYF
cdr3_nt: TGCGCCAGCAGCCGCCAGGGGGTCGGCTCCTACGAGCAGTACTTC

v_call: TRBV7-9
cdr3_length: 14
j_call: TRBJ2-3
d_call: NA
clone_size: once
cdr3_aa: CASRLSTGTDTQYF
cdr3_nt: TGTGCCAGCAGGCTATCCACAGGCACAGATACGCAGTATTTT

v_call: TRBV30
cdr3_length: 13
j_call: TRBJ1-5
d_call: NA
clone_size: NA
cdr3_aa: CAWSPQSFQPQHF
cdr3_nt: TGTGCCTGGAGTCCACAGAGTTTCCAGCCCCAGCATTTT

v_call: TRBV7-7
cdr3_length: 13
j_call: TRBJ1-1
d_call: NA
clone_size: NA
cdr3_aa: CASSLGLTTEAFF
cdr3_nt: TGTGCCAGCAGCTTAGGCCTAACCACTGAAGCTTTCTTT

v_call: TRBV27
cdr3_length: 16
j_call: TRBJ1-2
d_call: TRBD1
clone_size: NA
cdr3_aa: CASSSSGQAVNYGYTF
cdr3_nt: TGTGCCAGCAGTTCCTCGGGACAGGCGGTGAACTATGGCTACACCTTC

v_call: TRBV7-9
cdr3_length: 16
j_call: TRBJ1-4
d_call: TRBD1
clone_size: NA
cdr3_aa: CASSLVVDRENEKLFF
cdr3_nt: TGTGCCAGCAGCTTAGTCGTGGACAGGGAAAATGAAAAACTGTTTTTT

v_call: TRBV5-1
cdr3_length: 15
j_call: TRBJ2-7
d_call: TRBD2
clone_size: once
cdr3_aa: CASSLGLAGLYEQYF
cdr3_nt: TGCGCCAGCAGCTTGGGACTAGCGGGGCTCTACGAGCAGTACTTC

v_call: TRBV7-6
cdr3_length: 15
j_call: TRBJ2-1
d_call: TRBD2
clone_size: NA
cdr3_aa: CASSLVAGGTGEQFF
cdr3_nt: TGTGCCAGCAGCTTAGTAGCGGGAGGGACGGGTGAGCAGTTCTTC

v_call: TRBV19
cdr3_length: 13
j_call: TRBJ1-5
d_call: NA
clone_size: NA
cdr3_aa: CASSIQGGQPQHF
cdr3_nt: TGTGCCAGTAGTATACAGGGTGGTCAGCCCCAGCATTTT

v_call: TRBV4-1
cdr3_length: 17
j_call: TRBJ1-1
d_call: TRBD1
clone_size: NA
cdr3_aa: CASSQRIRTGMNTEAFF
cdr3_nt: TGCGCCAGCAGCCAACGGATTAGGACAGGGATGAACACTGAAGCTTTCTTT

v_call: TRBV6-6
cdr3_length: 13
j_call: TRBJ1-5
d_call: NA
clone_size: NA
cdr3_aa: CASTSGLDQPQHF
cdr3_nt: TGTGCCAGCACCTCTGGACTGGATCAGCCCCAGCATTTT

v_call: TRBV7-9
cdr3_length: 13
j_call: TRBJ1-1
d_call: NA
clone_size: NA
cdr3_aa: CASTPAVLSEAFF
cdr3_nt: TGTGCCAGCACCCCCGCAGTCCTCTCTGAAGCTTTCTTT

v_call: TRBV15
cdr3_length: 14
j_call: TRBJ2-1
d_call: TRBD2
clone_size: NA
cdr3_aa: CATRGGLASNEQFF
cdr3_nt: TGTGCCACCCGGGGGGGTTTAGCGAGCAATGAGCAGTTCTTC

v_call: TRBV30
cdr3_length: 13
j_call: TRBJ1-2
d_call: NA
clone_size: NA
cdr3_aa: CAWSVEDSYGYTF
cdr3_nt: TGTGCCTGGAGTGTAGAGGACAGCTATGGCTACACCTTC

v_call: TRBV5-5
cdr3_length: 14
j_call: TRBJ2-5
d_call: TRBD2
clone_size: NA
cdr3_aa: CASSTVLAGETQYF
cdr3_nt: TGTGCCAGCAGCACCGTACTAGCGGGGGAGACCCAGTACTTC

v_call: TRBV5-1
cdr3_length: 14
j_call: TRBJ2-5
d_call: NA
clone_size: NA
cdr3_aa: CASSTLGTQETQYF
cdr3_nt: TGCGCCAGCAGCACCCTGGGGACCCAAGAGACCCAGTACTTC

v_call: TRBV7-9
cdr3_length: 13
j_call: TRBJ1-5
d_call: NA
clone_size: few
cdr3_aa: CASSLDTVQPQHF
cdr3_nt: TGTGCCAGCAGCTTAGATACCGTTCAGCCCCAGCATTTT

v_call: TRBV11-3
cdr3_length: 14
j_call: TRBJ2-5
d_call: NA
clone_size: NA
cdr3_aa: CASSLDPQQETQYF
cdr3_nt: TGTGCCAGCAGCTTAGATCCCCAGCAAGAGACCCAGTACTTC

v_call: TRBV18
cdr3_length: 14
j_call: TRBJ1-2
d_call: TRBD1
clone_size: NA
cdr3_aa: CASSPTGTDYGHTF
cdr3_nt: TGTGCCAGCTCACCTACCGGGACAGACTATGGCCACACCTTC

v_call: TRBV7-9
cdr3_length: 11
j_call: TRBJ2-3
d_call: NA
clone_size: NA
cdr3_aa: CASSLPDTQYF
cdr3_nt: TGTGCCAGCAGCTTACCTGATACGCAGTATTTT

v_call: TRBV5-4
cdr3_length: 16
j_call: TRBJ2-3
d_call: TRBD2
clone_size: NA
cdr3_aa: CASRYVAGASTDTQYF
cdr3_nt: TGTGCCAGCAGATACGTAGCGGGAGCTAGCACAGATACGCAGTATTTT